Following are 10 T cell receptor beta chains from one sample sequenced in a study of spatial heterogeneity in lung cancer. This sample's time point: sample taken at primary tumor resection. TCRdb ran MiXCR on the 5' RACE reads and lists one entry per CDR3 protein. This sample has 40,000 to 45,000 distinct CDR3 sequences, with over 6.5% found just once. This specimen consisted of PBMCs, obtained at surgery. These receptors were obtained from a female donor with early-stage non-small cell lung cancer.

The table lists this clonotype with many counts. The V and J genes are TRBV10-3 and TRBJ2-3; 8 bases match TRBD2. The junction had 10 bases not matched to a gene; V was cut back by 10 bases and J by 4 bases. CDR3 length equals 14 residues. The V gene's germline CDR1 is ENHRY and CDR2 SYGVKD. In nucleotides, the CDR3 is TGTGCCACGGGACTAGTGGAGTCCTCAGATACGCAGTATTTT. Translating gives CATGLVESSDTQYF.

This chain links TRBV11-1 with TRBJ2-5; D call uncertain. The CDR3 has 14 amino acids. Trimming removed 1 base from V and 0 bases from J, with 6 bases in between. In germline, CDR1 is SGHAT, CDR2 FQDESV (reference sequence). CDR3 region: CASSLEADQETQYF. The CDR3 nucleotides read TGTGCCAGCAGCTTAGAGGCCGACCAAGAGACCCAGTACTTC.

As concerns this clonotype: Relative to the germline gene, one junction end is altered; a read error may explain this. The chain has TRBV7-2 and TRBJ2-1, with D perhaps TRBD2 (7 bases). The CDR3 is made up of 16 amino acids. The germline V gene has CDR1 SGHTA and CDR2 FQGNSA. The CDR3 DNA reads TGTGCCAGCCGCTTGGGGGGCGGGAGCTCCTACAATGAGCAGTTCTTC. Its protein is CASRLGGGSSYNEQFF.

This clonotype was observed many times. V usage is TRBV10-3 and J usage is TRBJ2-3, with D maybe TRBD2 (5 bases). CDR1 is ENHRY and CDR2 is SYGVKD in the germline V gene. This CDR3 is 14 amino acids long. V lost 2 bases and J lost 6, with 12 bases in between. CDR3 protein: CAISETLAADTQYF. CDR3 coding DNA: TGTGCCATCAGTGAGACCCTAGCCGCCGATACGCAGTATTTT.

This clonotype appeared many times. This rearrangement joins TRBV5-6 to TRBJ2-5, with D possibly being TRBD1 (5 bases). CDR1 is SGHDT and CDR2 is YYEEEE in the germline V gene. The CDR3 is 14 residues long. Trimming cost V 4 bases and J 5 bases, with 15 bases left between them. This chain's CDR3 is CASSLRAVGETQYF. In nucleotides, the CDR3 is TGTGCCAGCAGCCTCAGGGCGGTTGGGGAGACCCAGTACTTC.

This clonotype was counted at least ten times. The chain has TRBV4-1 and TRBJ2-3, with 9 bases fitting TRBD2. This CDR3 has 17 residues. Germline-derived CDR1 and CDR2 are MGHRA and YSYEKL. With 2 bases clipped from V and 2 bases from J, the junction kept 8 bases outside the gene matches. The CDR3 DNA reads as TGCGCCAGCAGCCAAACTAGTAGCGGGGGATACACAGATACGCAGTATTTT. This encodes CASSQTSSGGYTDTQYF.

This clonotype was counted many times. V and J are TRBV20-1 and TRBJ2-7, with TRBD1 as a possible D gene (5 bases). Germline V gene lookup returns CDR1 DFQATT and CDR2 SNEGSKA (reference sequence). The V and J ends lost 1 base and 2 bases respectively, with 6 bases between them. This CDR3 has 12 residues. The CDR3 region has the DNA TGCAGTGCTAGAGGCAGGGCCTACGAGCAGTACTTC. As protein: CSARGRAYEQYF.

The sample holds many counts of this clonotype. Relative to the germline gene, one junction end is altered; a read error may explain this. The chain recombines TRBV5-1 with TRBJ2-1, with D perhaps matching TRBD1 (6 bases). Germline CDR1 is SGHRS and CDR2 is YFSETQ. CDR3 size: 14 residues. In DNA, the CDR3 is TGCGCCAGCAGCGGACAGCGCTCCAACAATGAGCAGTTCTTC. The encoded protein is CASSGQRSNNEQFF.

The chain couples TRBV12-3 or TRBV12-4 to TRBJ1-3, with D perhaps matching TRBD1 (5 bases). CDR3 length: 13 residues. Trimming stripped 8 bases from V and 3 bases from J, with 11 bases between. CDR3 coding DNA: TGTGCCAGCTATCGGGACCTTGGAAACACCATATATTTT. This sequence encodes CASYRDLGNTIYF.

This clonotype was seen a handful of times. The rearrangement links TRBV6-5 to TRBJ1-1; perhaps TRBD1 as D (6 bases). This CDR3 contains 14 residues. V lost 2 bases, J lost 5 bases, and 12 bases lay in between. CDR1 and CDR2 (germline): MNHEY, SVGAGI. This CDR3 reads CASSYVNRETEAFF. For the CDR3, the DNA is TGTGCCAGCAGTTACGTGAACAGGGAAACTGAAGCTTTCTTT.